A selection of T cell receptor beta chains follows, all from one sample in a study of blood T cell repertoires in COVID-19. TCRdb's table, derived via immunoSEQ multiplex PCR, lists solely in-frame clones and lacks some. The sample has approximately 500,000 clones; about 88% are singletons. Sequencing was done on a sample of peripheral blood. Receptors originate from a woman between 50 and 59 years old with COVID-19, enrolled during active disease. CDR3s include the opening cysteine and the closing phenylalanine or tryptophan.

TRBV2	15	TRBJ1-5	CASSWGQGASQPQHF
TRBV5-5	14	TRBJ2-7	CASSYRRESEEQYF
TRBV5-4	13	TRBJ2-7	CASSLGERYEQYF
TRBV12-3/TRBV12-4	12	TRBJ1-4	CATSDRAEKLFF
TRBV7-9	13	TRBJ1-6	CASSRTGVSPLHF
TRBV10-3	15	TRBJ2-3	CASTSGGAFLNTQYF
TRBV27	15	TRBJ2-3	CASKDYALVTDTQYF
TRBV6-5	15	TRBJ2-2	CASRWGGADTGELFF
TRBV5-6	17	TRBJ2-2	CASTPRLGGGDTGELFF
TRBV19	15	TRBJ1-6	CASSIGGRGNSPLHF
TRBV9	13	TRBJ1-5	CASSVAEGQPQHF
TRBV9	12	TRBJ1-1	CASSVGATEAFF
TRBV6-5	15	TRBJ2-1	CASPGQGFIIDEQFF
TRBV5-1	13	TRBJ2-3	CASSIPSTDTQYF
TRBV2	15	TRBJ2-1	CASNRDTTIEKEQFF
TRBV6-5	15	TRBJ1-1	CASSYFGRANTEAFF
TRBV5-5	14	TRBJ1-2	CASRLTGGTDGYTF
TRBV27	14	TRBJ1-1	CASSSSSVRTEAFF
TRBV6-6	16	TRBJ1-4	CASSSVSGTGDEKLFF
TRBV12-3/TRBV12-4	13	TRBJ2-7	CASSRDRSYEQYF
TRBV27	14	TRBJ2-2	CASSLGVNTGELFF
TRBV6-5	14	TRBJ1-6	CASSRKGDNSPLHF
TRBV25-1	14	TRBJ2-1	CASSGVPRGNEQFF
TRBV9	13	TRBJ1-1	CASSGLEGTEAFF
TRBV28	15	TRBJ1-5	CASRADRNSNQPQHF
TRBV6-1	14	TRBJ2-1	CASSVLWGEGEQFF
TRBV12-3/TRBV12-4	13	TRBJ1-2	CASSYRGTYGYTF
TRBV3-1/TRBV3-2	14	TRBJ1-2	CASSPGQGRYGYTF
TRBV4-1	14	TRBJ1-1	CASSLGTGRPEAFF